This T cell receptor (beta chain) was sequenced in a study of CD8+CD57+ T cells in acquired aplastic anemia. The wider study: Sorted CD4+ and CD8+ cell DNA averaged roughly 3 ug. Where healthy donors were concerned, CD4+ cells averaged around 9.9 million reads.

Genomic DNA provided the template from which TCR beta VDJ and CDR3 profiles were obtained. MiXCR was run by TCRdb on the reads, yielding one entry per CDR3 protein. Of about 42,000 distinct CDR3 sequences listed, roughly two thirds are singletons. The CDR3 contains 13 residues. V was cut by 5 bases and J by 2 bases, with 7 bases left in between. Germline V gene sequence: CDR1 SGHAT, CDR2 FQDESV (reference sequence). This TCR derives from a human donor in good health, serving as a control. The rearrangement joins TRBV11-1 to TRBJ2-1, with unresolved D. Material for sequencing was sorted CD4+, CD8+, or CD8+CD57+ T cells (not recorded which) from PBMCs. The CDR3 loop is CASSVTTYNEQFF. In nucleotides, the CDR3 is TGTGCCAGCAGCGTAACTACCTACAATGAGCAGTTCTTC.